This T cell receptor beta chain was sequenced for a study of patients and donors after allogeneic stem cell transplantation. MiXCR, run by TCRdb on the RT-PCR reads, gives a single entry per CDR3 protein. The data show roughly 940,000 distinct CDR3 sequences, 15% to 20% seen once. Trimming cost V 4 bases and J 2 bases, with 13 bases left between them. The CDR3 covers 15 residues. Germline lookup yields CDR1 SGHRS and CDR2 YFSETQ. This clonotype came up a few times. This chain uses TRBV5-1 with TRBJ2-1; either TRBD1 or TRBD2 may supply D (5 bases each). The source is a human donor who was either an allogeneic HSCT recipient or a stem cell or donor lymphocyte infusion donor (not recorded which). It is not recorded whose cells these are; they may come from a transplant donor. The sequenced sample consisted of blood, either unsorted or a sorted T cell fraction (not recorded which). In nucleotides, the CDR3 is TGCGCCAGCAGCGCAGACGGGGACCCCTACAATGAGCAGTTCTTC. Residues: CASSADGDPYNEQFF.